The clone carrying this TCR beta chain was observed at least ten times. What it binds is unknown. The sample originates from a study of regulatory T cells in long-lasting Graves disease. The study's findings and limits: Persistent disease was characterized by preferential usage of TRBV28, TRBJ1-2 and TRBJ2-5.

To make TCR beta libraries, researchers used iRepertoire HTBI primers and Arm-PCR of CDR3 regions. TCRdb re-analysed the multiplex PCR reads in MiXCR, keeping a single row per CDR3 protein. The repertoire holds over 400,000 distinct CDR3 sequences, about 14% seen once, with approximately 17% in the top ten. Time point reported: newly diagnosed GD, antithyroid drugs for less than 3 months. PBMC RNA was the source of the TCR library. V dropped 1 base and J dropped 5; count of bases not matched to a gene: 5. CDR3 size: 14 residues. Germline assignment: CDR1 SGHVS and CDR2 FQNEAQ. These data were likewise used in another study, on T cells in Graves' hyperthyroidism and ophthalmopathy.

The rearrangement joins TRBV7-8 to TRBJ2-7; TRBD2 aligns across 7 bases. The material was peripheral blood mononuclear cells (PBMCs), obtained at new diagnosis, from a patient treated with antithyroid drugs. The source is a woman between 50 and 59 years old with Graves disease. CDR3 amino acids: CASSLEAGTNEQYF. Written as DNA, the CDR3 is TGTGCCAGCAGCTTAGAAGCAGGGACTAACGAGCAGTACTTC.